These 18 T cell receptor beta chains share one sample of origin, sequenced in a study of blood T cell repertoires in COVID-19. TCRdb's table, derived via immunoSEQ multiplex PCR, lists solely in-frame clones and lacks some. In the table there are approximately 170,000 clones, approximately 85% of which are singletons. Sequenced: peripheral blood. These receptor sequences come from a man aged 80 or over with COVID-19, enrolled during active disease.

The rearrangement joins TRBV5-1 to TRBJ1-5; TRBD1 aligns across 7 bases. This CDR3 comprises 14 residues. Germline lookup yields CDR1 SGHRS and CDR2 YFSETQ. Trimming took 4 bases from V and 2 from J; bases not matched to a gene: 3. The CDR3 sequence is CASSHTGGNQPQHF. Written as DNA, the CDR3 is TGCGCCAGCAGCCACACAGGGGGCAATCAGCCCCAGCATTTT.

The chain couples TRBV4-1 to TRBJ1-1; D is unresolved. Trimming shortened V by 4 bases and J by 3 bases, and 15 bases separated the two germline ends. Looked up from germline, CDR1 is MGHRA and CDR2 is YSYEKL. This CDR3 is built from 15 residues. The CDR3 DNA reads TGCGCCAGCAGCCCCCAGCCGGAGCGGTACACTGAAGCTTTCTTT. Its protein product is CASSPQPERYTEAFF.

The rearrangement joins TRBV15 to TRBJ2-1; 11 nucleotides align to TRBD2. This CDR3 region has 18 residues. The germline V gene has CDR1 LNHNV and CDR2 YYDKDF (reference sequence). The J segment lost 2 bases and the V segment lost 1 base, leaving 7 bases of the junction unmatched. Written as DNA, the CDR3 is TGTGCCACCAGCAGAGGGCTAGCGGGGGGCCTCGCCTACAATGAGCAGTTCTTC. This sequence encodes CATSRGLAGGLAYNEQFF.

The V gene is TRBV5-6, the J gene TRBJ1-2; weak D call: TRBD1 (5 bases). The CDR3 is 12 residues long. Germline CDR1 is SGHDT and CDR2 is YYEEEE. With 4 bases removed from V and 5 bases from J, the gap between germline ends came to 9 bases. The DNA of the CDR3 is TGTGCCAGCAGCACGACAGATTATGGCTACACCTTC. It codes for CASSTTDYGYTF.

This chain joins TRBV7-2 and TRBJ1-2; TRBD1 might be the D (6 bases). Trimming stripped 5 bases from V and 8 bases from J, with 15 bases between. CDR3 size: 13 residues. CDR1 is SGHTA and CDR2 is FQGNSA in the germline V gene. Written as DNA, the CDR3 is TGTGCCAGCAGCCCTCGAGGACAGCTGGGCTACACCTTC. This codes for CASSPRGQLGYTF.

V is TRBV5-1 and J is TRBJ2-7; possibly TRBD1 for D (5 bases). The CDR3 has 13 residues. V gave up 0 bases and J gave up 5 bases, with 9 bases separating them. From germline, CDR1 is SGHRS and CDR2 YFSETQ. The CDR3 is CASSLGRVDEQYF. The CDR3 DNA follows: TGCGCCAGCAGCTTGGGCAGGGTCGACGAGCAGTACTTC.

The chain links TRBV5-4 to TRBJ2-2; the match to TRBD1 covers 8 bases. V shed 0 bases and J 5 bases; nucleotides not matched to a gene: 6. The germline CDR1 and CDR2 sequences are SGHNT and YYREEE (reference sequence). This CDR3 spans 16 amino acids. Here the CDR3 DNA reads TGTGCCAGCAGCTTGGGAGTAGACAGGGGAACCGGGGAGCTGTTTTTT. Its translation is CASSLGVDRGTGELFF.

The chain has TRBV7-9 and TRBJ1-2; 8 bases map to TRBD1. J gave up 4 bases and V 6 bases, and 13 bases lay outside the gene matches. The CDR3 runs to 16 residues. Germline CDR1 reads SEHNR; CDR2 reads FQNEAQ (reference sequence). The CDR3 sequence is CASRFTRGTGSYGYTF. CDR3 DNA: TGTGCCAGCAGGTTTACCAGAGGGACAGGCAGCTATGGCTACACCTTC.

This sequence joins TRBV5-1 and TRBJ1-4, with D hard to call. The CDR3 is made up of 14 amino acids. Germline assignment: CDR1 SGHRS and CDR2 YFSETQ. Deletions cut 2 bases from V and 4 bases from J, with 9 bases between. This CDR3 is CASSLTGSNEKLFF. The CDR3 nucleotides are TGCGCCAGCAGCTTAACGGGAAGTAATGAAAAACTGTTTTTT. Drawing the rest from reference TRBV5-1 and TRBJ1-4, the complete variable domain is KAGVTQTPRYLIKTRGQQVTLSCSPISGHRSVSWYQQTPGQGLQFLFEYFSETQRNKGNFPGRFSGRQFSNSRSEMNVSTLELGDSALYLCASSLTGSNEKLFFGSGTQLSVL.

The chain is built from TRBV6-2 or TRBV6-3 and TRBJ2-2; TRBD2 might be the D (5 bases). The CDR3 contains 17 residues. Trimming removed 0 bases at V and 4 bases at J, with 15 bases between. Germline-derived CDR1 and CDR2 are MNHEY and SVGEGT. The CDR3 spells CASSYSPPGVGTGELFF. The CDR3 DNA reads as TGTGCCAGCAGTTACTCGCCACCCGGGGTGGGCACCGGGGAGCTGTTTTTT.

This chain joins TRBV7-9 and TRBJ1-1, with D possibly matching TRBD1 (5 bases). V was clipped by 5 bases and J by 0 bases, with 13 bases between them. Germline CDR1 is SEHNR and CDR2 is FQNEAQ (reference sequence). The CDR3 contains 15 residues. The CDR3 sequence is CASSPRQTLNTEAFF. CDR3 coding DNA: TGTGCCAGCAGCCCTAGACAGACTTTGAACACTGAAGCTTTCTTT.

V usage is TRBV3-1 (or the pseudogene TRBV3-2) and J usage is TRBJ2-5; D gene ambiguous. Trimming removed 2 bases from V and 5 bases from J, with 15 bases in between. The CDR3 runs 15 residues. The germline CDR1 and CDR2 sequences are LGHDT and YNNKEL (reference sequence). In DNA, the CDR3 is TGTGCCAGCAGCCAATACGTGGGCATGAAGGAGACCCAGTACTTC. As protein: CASSQYVGMKETQYF.

This sequence joins TRBV7-9 and TRBJ1-5; 9 bases agree with TRBD1. The CDR3 sequence is 14 residues long. The germline CDR1 and CDR2 sequences are SEHNR and FQNEAQ (reference sequence). After removal of 5 bases from V and 5 bases from J, the junction contained 4 bases not matched to a gene. The CDR3 DNA reads as TGTGCCAGCAGCACGACAGGGGGATATCAGCCCCAGCATTTT. It codes for CASSTTGGYQPQHF.

A note on this clone: The same CDR3 also results from other DNA sequences found in this sample. V is TRBV6-5 and J is TRBJ2-3, with a possible D match to TRBD1 (5 bases). Germline values: CDR1 MNHEY, CDR2 SVGAGI. CDR3 length: 13 residues. The ends were cut back, 6 bases at V and 2 bases at J, with 9 bases in the middle. CDR3 sequence reads: CASRPGITDTQYF. CDR3 nucleotide sequence: TGTGCCAGCAGGCCAGGGATCACAGATACGCAGTATTTT.

Here the CDR3 DNA reads TGCGCCAGCAGCAAGGGGACAGATAGCAATCAGCCCCAGCATTTT. Amino acid sequence: CASSKGTDSNQPQHF. V usage is TRBV5-1 and J usage is TRBJ1-5, with TRBD1 matching 7 bases. J gave up 0 bases and V 4 bases, and 4 bases lay outside the gene matches. The germline V gene has CDR1 SGHRS and CDR2 YFSETQ. The CDR3 has 15 amino acids.

The rearrangement uses TRBV5-1 and TRBJ1-2; a possible D gene is TRBD1 (6 bases). Germline assignment: CDR1 SGHRS and CDR2 YFSETQ. Trimming shortened V by 4 bases and J by 5 bases, and 12 bases separated the two germline ends. This CDR3 has 13 residues. The CDR3 region is CASSTRTDYGYTF. CDR3 DNA: TGCGCCAGCAGCACGCGGACAGATTATGGCTACACCTTC. The full variable domain, rest sourced from reference TRBV5-1 and TRBJ1-2, is KAGVTQTPRYLIKTRGQQVTLSCSPISGHRSVSWYQQTPGQGLQFLFEYFSETQRNKGNFPGRFSGRQFSNSRSEMNVSTLELGDSALYLCASSTRTDYGYTFGSGTRLTVV.

This chain joins TRBV5-1 and TRBJ1-1; D call uncertain. Looked up from germline, CDR1 is SGHRS and CDR2 is YFSETQ. The CDR3 spans 14 residues. V shed 1 base and J shed 4 bases, with 11 bases lying between them. The CDR3 here is CASSLSGHGTEAFF. CDR3 coding DNA: TGCGCCAGCAGCTTGAGTGGGCACGGCACTGAAGCTTTCTTT.

J is TRBJ2-5 and V is TRBV6-6; 7 positions match TRBD1. The CDR3 runs to 15 residues. The V segment lost 5 bases and the J segment 1 base; nucleotides outside the gene matches: 7. Germline loops: CDR1 MNHNY, CDR2 SVGAGI (reference sequence). CDR3 bases: TGTGCCAGCAGTAACCACAGGGGAGCCCAAGAGACCCAGTACTTC. Its translation is CASSNHRGAQETQYF.